Presented here are 29 T cell receptor beta chains from one specimen sequenced in a study of blood T cell repertoires in COVID-19. This table comes from immunoSEQ multiplex PCR, and its TCRdb copy is limited to in-frame clones, with some not included. The sample holds fewer than 200,000 clones; approximately 80% are singletons and the top ten take about 7%. The material sequenced was peripheral blood. The receptors derive from a human donor in a cohort sampled during active COVID-19.

This clone was picked up a small number of times. The chain carries TRBV29-1 and TRBJ1-1; 11 bases fit TRBD1. The CDR3 contains 14 residues. Per the germline V gene, CDR1 is SQVTM and CDR2 is ANQGSEA. The J segment lost 4 bases and the V segment lost 7 bases, leaving 8 bases of the junction unmatched. CDR3: CSAAGQGAGTEAFF. In DNA form, the CDR3 reads TGCAGCGCTGCCGGACAGGGGGCCGGCACTGAAGCTTTCTTT.

This chain connects TRBV5-6 to TRBJ2-3; TRBD2 matches 10 bases. V gave up 4 bases and J gave up 1 base; unmatched junction bases: 9. The germline V gene has CDR1 SGHDT and CDR2 YYEEEE. The CDR3 extends over 17 amino acids. The CDR3 coding sequence is TGTGCCAGCAGCAACCAGCTAGCGGGGGATGGCACAGATACGCAGTATTTT. Protein product: CASSNQLAGDGTDTQYF.

This sequence joins TRBV5-4 and TRBJ2-7; 8 bases agree with TRBD1. Germline V gene data show CDR1 as SGHNT and CDR2 as YYREEE (reference sequence). CDR3 size: 14 residues. With 0 bases clipped from V and 9 bases from J, the junction kept 8 bases outside the gene matches. The CDR3 loop is CASSLDRGVGGQYF. Here the CDR3 DNA reads TGTGCCAGCAGCTTGGACAGGGGGGTTGGGGGGCAGTACTTC.

This clone was counted between two and nine times. Other DNA sequences of this sample code for an identical CDR3. In DNA form, the CDR3 reads TGTGCCAGCAGCGTAGGGGGGGACTCCGGAAACACCATATATTTT. It yields the protein CASSVGGDSGNTIYF. The chain uses TRBV9 and TRBJ1-3; tentatively, D is TRBD1 (5 bases). Germline assignment: CDR1 SGDLS and CDR2 YYNGEE. Trimming pared 0 bases from V and 4 bases from J, leaving 11 bases between. This CDR3 contains 15 residues.

This clone was counted once. The chain links TRBV4-2 to TRBJ2-1, with 10 bases that match TRBD2. V trimming: 0 bases; J trimming: 2 bases; junction bases outside the gene matches: 1. The CDR3 consists of 16 residues. Germline CDR1 reads LGHNA; CDR2 reads YNFKEQ. The CDR3 loop reads CASSQDLAGAYNEQFF. Here the CDR3 DNA reads TGTGCCAGCAGCCAAGATCTAGCGGGGGCCTACAATGAGCAGTTCTTC.

The rearrangement links TRBV6-5 to TRBJ1-4; D is undetermined. The V gene's germline CDR1 is MNHEY and CDR2 SVGAGI. The CDR3 is made up of 12 amino acids. Trimming removed 2 bases from V and 5 bases from J, with 3 bases in between. CDR3 in DNA: TGTGCCAGCAGTTACCGGAATGAAAAACTGTTTTTT. It codes for CASSYRNEKLFF.

The chain combines TRBV6-5 with TRBJ2-7; D remains ambiguous. V dropped 8 bases and J dropped 2 bases, with 4 bases sitting between them. Germline CDR1 reads MNHEY; CDR2 reads SVGAGI. The CDR3 is 10 amino acids. This chain's CDR3 is CASGAYEQYF. The CDR3 nucleotides read TGTGCCAGCGGAGCCTACGAGCAGTACTTC.

This chain uses TRBV5-1 with TRBJ2-1; 10 positions agree with TRBD1. The germline V gene encodes CDR1 SGHRS and CDR2 YFSETQ. With 4 bases clipped from V and 8 bases from J, the junction kept 6 bases outside the gene matches. CDR3 length: 14 amino acids. This CDR3 is CASSSDRGRDEQFF. Written as DNA, the CDR3 is TGCGCCAGCAGCAGTGACAGGGGGCGTGATGAGCAGTTCTTC.

This chain connects TRBV15 to TRBJ2-1, with TRBD2 matching 8 bases. With V trimmed by 1 base and J by 5 bases, 7 bases remained unmatched. The CDR3 sequence is 16 residues long. Germline assignment: CDR1 LNHNV and CDR2 YYDKDF (reference sequence). The CDR3 sequence is CATSRVIAGNDNEQFF. The CDR3 bases are TGTGCCACCAGCAGAGTAATAGCGGGGAATGACAATGAGCAGTTCTTC. Complete variable domain (other parts from reference TRBV15 and TRBJ2-1): DAMVIQNPRYQVTQFGKPVTLSCSQTLNHNVMYWYQQKSSQAPKLLFHYYDKDFNNEADTPDNFQSRRPNTSFCFLDIRSPGLGDTAMYLCATSRVIAGNDNEQFFGPGTRLTVL.

The V gene is TRBV7-9, the J gene TRBJ1-4; D uncertain. The CDR3 runs 15 residues. CDR1 SEHNR and CDR2 FQNEAQ come from the germline V gene (reference sequence). With 2 bases removed from V and 7 bases from J, the gap between germline ends came to 14 bases. The CDR3 DNA reads as TGTGCCAGCAGCTTATGGCTCGGAAGAGGTGAAAAACTGTTTTTT. It translates to CASSLWLGRGEKLFF.

This rearrangement joins TRBV12-5 to TRBJ1-1; D gene ambiguous. The length of the CDR3 is 13 residues. From germline, CDR1 is LGHNT and CDR2 FRNRAP. V was cut by 3 bases and J by 0 bases, with 5 bases left in between. The CDR3 DNA sequence: TGTGCTAGTGGTTTCGAGGTGAACACTGAAGCTTTCTTT. Translated: CASGFEVNTEAFF.

The chain employs TRBV5-4 and TRBJ2-4, with 8 bases aligning to TRBD1. The CDR3 length is 15 residues. The ends lost 5 bases at V and 5 bases at J; junction bases unmatched: 9. Germline V gene lookup returns CDR1 SGHNT and CDR2 YYREEE (reference sequence). The CDR3 sequence is CASSRTGQGENIQYF. For the CDR3, the DNA is TGTGCCAGCAGTCGAACAGGACAGGGAGAAAACATTCAGTACTTC.

The J gene is TRBJ1-1, the V gene TRBV3-1 (or the pseudogene TRBV3-2); perhaps TRBD1 as D (6 bases). Trimming left V 0 bases short and J 4 bases short, with 15 bases between. The germline gives CDR1 LGHDT, CDR2 YNNKEL (reference sequence). The CDR3 loop spans 16 amino acids. In DNA, the CDR3 is TGTGCCAGCAGCCAAGATTTAGGGGGATTCGGCACTGAAGCTTTCTTT. Its translation is CASSQDLGGFGTEAFF.

This clone was detected only once. V gene TRBV6-5 combines with J gene TRBJ1-2; D unclear. This CDR3 contains 11 residues. V lost 6 bases and J lost 8, with 10 bases in between. Germline loops: CDR1 MNHEY, CDR2 SVGAGI. This CDR3 reads CASRGPGGYTF. CDR3 nucleotide sequence: TGTGCCAGCAGAGGGCCGGGGGGCTACACCTTC.

The chain links TRBV15 to TRBJ1-5; no clear D. V dropped 0 bases and J dropped 0 bases, with 9 bases sitting between them. CDR3 length: 16 residues. Per germline, CDR1 LNHNV and CDR2 YYDKDF (reference sequence). CDR3 sequence: CATSRDQAGSNQPQHF. In nucleotides, the CDR3 is TGTGCCACCAGCAGAGATCAGGCCGGTAGCAATCAGCCCCAGCATTTT.

The chain has TRBV19 and TRBJ2-4, with TRBD1 matching 7 bases. V shed 5 bases, J shed 2 bases, and the junction held 6 bases outside the gene matches. Germline CDR1 is LNHDA and CDR2 is SQIVND (reference sequence). This CDR3 spans 15 amino acids. Written as DNA, the CDR3 is TGTGCCAGTAGTCTTCAGGGGGAGTCCAAAAACATTCAGTACTTC. It codes for CASSLQGESKNIQYF.

The rearrangement links TRBV12-3 or TRBV12-4 to TRBJ1-5; 7 bases match TRBD1. The CDR3 covers 13 residues. V was clipped by 4 bases and J by 7 bases; unmatched bases: 4. CDR3 nucleotide sequence: TGTGCCAGCAGTTCGACAGGGACCCAGCCCCAGCATTTT. Translated: CASSSTGTQPQHF.

The gene calls are TRBV15 and TRBJ2-7, with D possibly TRBD2 on 5 matching bases. The CDR3 consists of 14 residues. The V end was cut by 1 base, the J end by 2 bases, with 9 bases between. Looked up from germline, CDR1 is LNHNV and CDR2 is YYDKDF (reference sequence). In DNA, the CDR3 is TGTGCCACCAGCAGAGTGGAGGCCACCTACGAGCAGTACTTC. As protein: CATSRVEATYEQYF. The full variable domain, completed using reference TRBV15 and TRBJ2-7, is DAMVIQNPRYQVTQFGKPVTLSCSQTLNHNVMYWYQQKSSQAPKLLFHYYDKDFNNEADTPDNFQSRRPNTSFCFLDIRSPGLGDTAMYLCATSRVEATYEQYFGPGTRLTVT.

For this clone: Other DNA sequences in this specimen translate into the identical CDR3. CDR3 amino acids: CASSLPGETQYF. The CDR3 DNA reads as TGTGCCAGCAGCTTGCCGGGTGAGACCCAGTACTTC. The genes are TRBV5-6 and TRBJ2-5; D ambiguous. This CDR3 is built from 12 residues. Germline-derived CDR1 and CDR2 are SGHDT and YYEEEE. V was clipped by 1 base and J by 5 bases, with 6 bases between them.

The J gene is TRBJ2-1, the V gene TRBV29-1; TRBD2 matches at 8 bases. Per the germline V gene, CDR1 is SQVTM and CDR2 is ANQGSEA. CDR3 length equals 16 residues. The V segment lost 5 bases and the J segment 5 bases; nucleotides outside the gene matches: 14. In nucleotides, the CDR3 is TGCAGCGTTAGCCCTGTCGGGGGGGCCGGTAACAATGAGCAGTTCTTC. This encodes CSVSPVGGAGNNEQFF.

The J gene is TRBJ2-3, the V gene TRBV5-1, with TRBD1 matching over 8 bases. J lost 4 bases, V lost 4 bases, and 11 bases had no gene match. The CDR3 sequence is 16 residues long. Germline V gene sequence: CDR1 SGHRS, CDR2 YFSETQ. The CDR3 is CASSPLQTGAADTQYF. Here the CDR3 DNA reads TGCGCCAGCAGCCCCCTGCAGACAGGGGCAGCAGATACGCAGTATTTT.

The V call is TRBV27, the J call TRBJ1-2, with 8 positions matching TRBD1. CDR1 and CDR2 from the germline V gene are MNHEY and SMNVEV (reference sequence). Trimming at V came to 0 bases and at J to 6 bases, leaving 12 bases not matched to a gene. The CDR3 contains 17 residues. The CDR3 protein is CASSLSYSGGALDGYTF. The CDR3 coding sequence is TGTGCCAGCAGTTTATCGTATTCAGGGGGCGCCTTAGATGGCTACACCTTC.

The gene calls are TRBV18 and TRBJ1-1; D remains unclear. V was pared by 3 bases and J by 1 base, with 6 bases between. This CDR3 comprises 13 residues. CDR1 and CDR2 (germline): KGHSH, LQKENI. The CDR3 reads CASSPDKNTEAFF. In DNA, the CDR3 is TGTGCCAGCTCACCCGACAAGAACACTGAAGCTTTCTTT.

The chain links TRBV6-5 to TRBJ1-1; D might be TRBD1 (6 bases). The CDR3 length is 14 residues. Trimming took 11 bases from V and 13 from J, leaving 29 bases between them. Germline assignment: CDR1 MNHEY and CDR2 SVGAGI. CDR3 sequence: CAAVSEGGAPGVFF. DNA of the CDR3: TGTGCCGCAGTTAGTGAGGGGGGGGCACCCGGGGTTTTCTTT.

The chain is built from TRBV5-5 and TRBJ1-1, with 9 bases lining up with TRBD1. After removal of 2 bases from V and 1 base from J, the junction contained 6 bases not matched to a gene. Germline lookup yields CDR1 SGHKS and CDR2 YYEKEE (reference sequence). The CDR3 runs 16 residues. This CDR3 reads CASSLGQGSWNTEAFF. The CDR3 coding sequence is TGTGCCAGCAGCTTAGGACAGGGGAGTTGGAACACTGAAGCTTTCTTT.

The chain employs TRBV15 and TRBJ1-4; 9 bases agree with TRBD1. Germline-derived CDR1 and CDR2 are LNHNV and YYDKDF (reference sequence). The V gene end was trimmed by 4 bases and the J gene end by 7 bases; junction bases not matched to a gene: 7. The CDR3 runs 15 residues. The CDR3 DNA sequence: TGTGCCACCAGCATGCAACAGGGGGCTGGTGAAAAACTGTTTTTT. Protein sequence: CATSMQQGAGEKLFF. Filled out from reference TRBV15 and TRBJ1-4, the complete variable domain reads DAMVIQNPRYQVTQFGKPVTLSCSQTLNHNVMYWYQQKSSQAPKLLFHYYDKDFNNEADTPDNFQSRRPNTSFCFLDIRSPGLGDTAMYLCATSMQQGAGEKLFFGSGTQLSVL.

This clone was seen only once. Mismatch with germline at one junction end may stem from a read error. The rearrangement joins TRBV27 to TRBJ2-7; weak D call: TRBD1 (6 bases). Germline CDR1 and CDR2: MNHEY and SMNVEV (reference sequence). There are 18 residues in the CDR3. DNA of the CDR3: TGTGCCAGCAGTTTAAGATTCAGGGGTCAGGCCGATTCCTACGAGCAATACTTC. The encoded protein is CASSLRFRGQADSYEQYF.

The chain has TRBV20-1 and TRBJ1-1; no clear D. Deletions cut 4 bases from V and 2 bases from J, with 5 bases between. CDR1 DFQATT and CDR2 SNEGSKA come from the germline V gene (reference sequence). The CDR3 is 11 amino acids. The CDR3 DNA follows: TGCAGTGCTACCTACAACACTGAAGCTTTCTTT. Translated: CSATYNTEAFF.

The CDR3 nucleotides read TGTGCCAGCAGTCCCGGTCGTATCTACGAGCAGTACTTC. It specifies CASSPGRIYEQYF. The V call is TRBV12-3 or TRBV12-4, the J call TRBJ2-7; D remains ambiguous. Trimming took off 5 bases at V and 3 bases at J, with 11 bases between the two ends. The CDR3 length is 13 residues.